What follows describes a single TCR beta chain. It lacks a known antigen. No much larger clonotype is one base removed from it; base qualities were not supplied. The sample comes from a study of blood T cell repertoires in COVID-19 (dated by TCRdb to the early 2020s). Context from the whole study: Collaborator samples came from the United States, Italy and Spain and covered acute and convalescent phases of COVID-19. The prospective study material was composed of cDNA or gDNA derived from T cells, B-cell-depleted T cells, or PBMCs. Deeply sampled blood TCRbeta repertoires from subjects exposed to, actively infected with, or recovered from COVID-19 were included in the dataset. The repertoires were released in a freely available public database intended as a resource for research on the immune response to SARS-CoV-2. The samples were drawn from two sources: the first 160 participants of the ongoing ImmuneRACE study, and 1,000 to 1,500 subjects contributed by 6 global collaborators. The sample metadata nearly always contained a de-identified subject ID, COVID-19 status, age in years and sex. Where HLA class I and class II types were available, the types were taken from metadata supplied by the sample provider, not from assay-based typing. Summary of the overall study and its limitations: The quantity of clinical and demographic metadata differed by source and by participant and was supplied without curation.

Whole blood was collected in K2EDTA tubes by collaborating institutions according to the institutions' own protocols. For TCRbeta analysis, collaborator samples were shipped as frozen whole blood, as isolated PBMCs, or as DNA extracted from either sample type. Its CDR3 holds 16 amino acids, cysteine through phenylalanine. Of the read, only the CDR3 DNA is kept; its 48 bases are in frame from base 1. Relative to germline, V is 3 bases shorter and J is 2 bases shorter, with 19 bases between their ends. CDR1 and CDR2 (SQVTM, ANQGSEA) derive from the germline V gene. TCRbeta CDR3 regions were amplified from genomic DNA using the immunoSEQ Assay, a bias-controlled multiplex PCR. As for the original processing: The number of nucleated cells in each sample was estimated by amplification of reference gene primers within the assay. To quantify the absolute abundance of each unique TCRbeta CDR3 rearrangement, sequence reads were collapsed and filtered. Productive Simpson clonality was computed per sample as the square root of Simpson's diversity index over productive rearrangements. TCRdb limited this immuneACCESS table to in-frame rearrangements with V and J called. A share of clones is missing; checked studies link under half to unresolved V genes, and the rest is unexplained. The V and J calls and clone size are taken from that table; D and trimming were inferred from the DNA. In all, the sample holds 60,000 to 70,000 clones, and 65% to 90% of those were seen once. 1.4% of the sample goes to the ten largest clones.

The sequencing input was peripheral blood. The TCR comes from a woman aged 55-69 years with acute or convalescent COVID-19. The V and J segments used are TRBV29-1 and TRBJ1-2; confidence is insufficient to name the D gene. The DNA is as follows: TGCAGCGTTGAGTTAGGAAGCGGTTTAGTCAACTATGGCTACACCTTC. Translation gives CSVELGSGLVNYGYTF. With the portions outside the CDR3 filled from the reference TRBV29-1 and TRBJ1-2 genes, the complete variable region becomes SAVISQKPSRDICQRGTSLTIQCQVDSQVTMMFWYRQQPGQSLTLIATANQGSEATYESGFVIDKFPISRPNLTFSTLTVSNMSPEDSSIYLCSVELGSGLVNYGYTFGSGTRLTVV.